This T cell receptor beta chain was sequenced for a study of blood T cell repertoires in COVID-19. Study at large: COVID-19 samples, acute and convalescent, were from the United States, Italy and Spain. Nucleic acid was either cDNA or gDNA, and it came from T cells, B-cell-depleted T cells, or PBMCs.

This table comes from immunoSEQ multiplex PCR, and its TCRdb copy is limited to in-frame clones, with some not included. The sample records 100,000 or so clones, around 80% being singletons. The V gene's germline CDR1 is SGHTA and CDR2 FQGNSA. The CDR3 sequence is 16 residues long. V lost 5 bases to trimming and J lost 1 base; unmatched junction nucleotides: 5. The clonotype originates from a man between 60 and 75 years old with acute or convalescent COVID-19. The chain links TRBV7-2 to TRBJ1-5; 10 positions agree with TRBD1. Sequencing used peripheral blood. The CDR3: CASSDWTGGSNQPQHF. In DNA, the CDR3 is TGTGCCAGCAGCGATTGGACAGGGGGAAGCAATCAGCCCCAGCATTTT.